The clone carrying this T cell receptor beta chain showed up many times. What it binds is unknown. This sample was included in a study of blood T cells in healthy people across ages. Study-level points and caveats: Unsorted PBMC material precluded a definitive naive versus antigen-experienced comparison. Diversity figures based on one million T cells were deemed too low.

Primed by a sample-barcoded 5' primer and a J-beta primer mix, a second PCR proceeded for about 6 to 11 cycles. Every molecule of cDNA carried a tag from a template-switch adaptor with 12 random nucleotides. Per sample, CDR3-containing paired-end reads numbered at least 2.5 million. TCRdb redid the calling of the 5' RACE reads with MiXCR, one entry per CDR3 protein. The sample lists 1.5 million to 2 million distinct CDR3 sequences, about 30% seen once, with more than 6% in the top ten. The CDR3 is 15 amino acids. The germline CDR1 and CDR2 sequences are MNHNS and SASEGT. The V and J ends lost 3 bases and 2 bases, in that order; junction bases with no gene match: 4.

The receptor's source is a woman aged 25-40 years in good health. Input material: blood. V usage is TRBV6-1 and J usage is TRBJ2-1; TRBD2 matches 7 bases. As DNA, the CDR3 is TGTGCCAGCAGTGAGAATCGGGGGGCCTACAATGAGCAGTTCTTC. Protein product: CASSENRGAYNEQFF.